The 14 T cell receptor beta chains below come from one sample, sequenced in a study of blood T cells in healthy people across ages. Alongside a J-beta primer mix, a sample-barcoded 5' primer served in a second PCR lasting roughly 7 to 12 cycles. Each CDR3 protein is one row after TCRdb ran MiXCR on the 5' RACE reads. The repertoire includes 1,500,000 or so distinct CDR3 sequences, less than 45% of them detected once, and roughly 3.7% sits in the top ten. The sequenced sample consisted of blood. The receptors derive from a woman under 30 in good health.

The V and J genes are TRBV10-3 and TRBJ1-2; a weak D match, TRBD1 (5 bases). CDR3 length equals 14 residues. V lost 2 bases and J 4 bases, leaving 11 bases between the germline ends. CDR1 and CDR2 from the germline V gene are ENHRY and SYGVKD. CDR3 nucleotide sequence: TGTGCCATCAGTGAGACGGGACGGCGCTATGGCTACACCTTC. It yields the protein CAISETGRRYGYTF.

V gene TRBV3-1 combines with J gene TRBJ2-5, with 12 bases identical to TRBD2. Losses at the gene ends were 1 base for V and 11 bases for J; bases not matched to a gene: 5. The CDR3 sequence is 14 residues long. CDR1 LGHDT and CDR2 YNNKEL come from the germline V gene (reference sequence). CDR3 bases: TGTGCCAGCAGCCAAGGACTAGCGGGGGTTGAGCAGTACTTC. It specifies CASSQGLAGVEQYF.

The chain joins TRBV18 to TRBJ2-4; D is possibly TRBD1 or TRBD2 (5 bases each). CDR1 is KGHSH and CDR2 is LQKENI in the germline V gene. The CDR3 has 15 amino acids. The germline V and J ends were trimmed by 6 bases and 3 bases, with 15 bases remaining between them. This CDR3 is CASSPAEGRKNIQYF. The CDR3 DNA sequence: TGTGCCAGCTCCCCCGCTGAGGGGCGCAAAAACATTCAGTACTTC.

There are a few counts of this clonotype. The CDR3: CSASERGNYGYTF. Here the CDR3 DNA reads TGCAGTGCTAGCGAGCGGGGGAACTATGGCTACACCTTC. The chain has TRBV20-1 and TRBJ1-2; D is possibly TRBD1 (5 bases). The germline gives CDR1 DFQATT, CDR2 SNEGSKA (reference sequence). CDR3 length: 13 residues. Between the trimmed V and J ends, which lost 3 bases and 2 bases, there was a span of 10 bases.

This clonotype was detected a few times. The gene calls are TRBV5-1 and TRBJ2-1, with D uncertain. This CDR3 contains 13 residues. V was cut by 4 bases and J by 7 bases, with 12 bases left in between. Germline lookup yields CDR1 SGHRS and CDR2 YFSETQ. The CDR3 loop reads CASSIGPLNEQFF. The CDR3 DNA follows: TGCGCCAGCAGCATCGGACCCTTAAATGAGCAGTTCTTC.

The chain employs TRBV11-3 and TRBJ2-1; no clear D gene. The germline gives CDR1 SGHNT, CDR2 YENEEA. V was shortened by 1 base and J by 4 bases, with 14 bases between the two germline ends. The CDR3 length is 16 residues. The CDR3 protein is CASSLVRYRLYNEQFF. For the CDR3, the DNA is TGTGCCAGCAGCTTAGTAAGGTACCGGTTATACAATGAGCAGTTCTTC.

V is TRBV29-1 and J is TRBJ2-7, with D possibly being TRBD2 (5 bases). Looked up from germline, CDR1 is SQVTM and CDR2 is ANQGSEA. V was pared by 4 bases and J by 4 bases, with 14 bases between. CDR3 size: 13 residues. The DNA of the CDR3 is TGCAGCGTTGCAACTACTAGTCTGTACGAGCAGTACTTC. It yields the protein CSVATTSLYEQYF.

This clonotype has just a few counts. The J gene is TRBJ1-1, the V gene TRBV29-1; TRBD1 might be the D (6 bases). CDR3 length: 16 residues. Per the germline V gene, CDR1 is SQVTM and CDR2 is ANQGSEA. V lost 6 bases and J lost 5, with 25 bases in between. This CDR3 is CSVSLTGMKGNTEAFF. Written as DNA, the CDR3 is TGCAGCGTATCCCTCACAGGGATGAAGGGGAATACTGAAGCTTTCTTT.

The DNA of the CDR3 is TGCAGTGCTATGAACTGGCCCCAGCCCCAGCATTTT. As protein: CSAMNWPQPQHF. The chain carries TRBV20-1 and TRBJ1-5; D not resolved. Trimming removed 4 bases from V and 7 bases from J, with 11 bases in between. There are 12 residues in the CDR3. Germline-derived CDR1 and CDR2 are DFQATT and SNEGSKA (reference sequence).

This clonotype has just a few counts. The rearrangement uses TRBV20-1 and TRBJ1-2, with D possibly TRBD1 on 6 matching bases. CDR1 is DFQATT, CDR2 SNEGSKA, per germline (reference sequence). There are 14 residues in the CDR3. V was cut by 5 bases and J by 3 bases, with 16 bases left in between. CDR3 bases: TGCAGTGCTTCTCACAGGGACGGATACTATGGCTACACCTTC. It specifies CSASHRDGYYGYTF.

This CDR3 reads CSARYSFRSYEQYF. The CDR3 bases are TGCAGTGCTAGATACAGTTTCAGGTCCTACGAGCAGTACTTC. The chain employs TRBV20-1 and TRBJ2-7; D remains unclear. The ends were cut back, 2 bases at V and 1 base at J, with 12 bases in the middle. The CDR3 runs to 14 residues. CDR1 is DFQATT and CDR2 is SNEGSKA in the germline V gene (reference sequence).

The genes are TRBV7-2 and TRBJ1-1; 8 bases fit TRBD1. Germline V CDR1 and CDR2: SGHTA, FQGNSA. The V gene end was trimmed by 5 bases and the J gene end by 3 bases; junction bases not matched to a gene: 5. There are 14 residues in the CDR3. The CDR3 DNA sequence: TGTGCCAGCAGCCCACAGGGGGGGGACACTGAAGCTTTCTTT. Residues: CASSPQGGDTEAFF.

The chain recombines TRBV11-2 with TRBJ2-1; TRBD2 might be the D (7 bases). V was cut by 3 bases and J by 9 bases, with 15 bases left in between. Germline V gene data show CDR1 as SGHAT and CDR2 as FQNNGV. This CDR3 has 14 residues. The CDR3 nucleotides are TGTGCCAGCAGCTTCGAGGGAGGGGGGGGTGAGCAGTTCTTC. Protein sequence: CASSFEGGGGEQFF.

The rearrangement uses TRBV4-2 and TRBJ2-1, with 8 positions matching TRBD2. Germline loops: CDR1 LGHNA, CDR2 YNFKEQ. J lost 6 bases, V lost 3 bases, and 13 bases had no gene match. This CDR3 comprises 17 residues. The CDR3 sequence: CASSQPGGTRKSNEQFF. The CDR3 nucleotides read TGTGCCAGCAGCCAGCCGGGAGGGACTCGAAAATCCAATGAGCAGTTCTTC.